This T cell receptor (beta chain) was obtained from a study of CD8+ T cells in alopecia areata. Whole-study results and caveats: With patients, TCR sharing proved less clear than in mice, a difference possibly related to HLA.

CD4+ and CD8+ T cells were sorted from PBMCs stained for CD3, CD4 and CD8. cDNA reverse transcribed from extracted RNA served as the sequencing template. Sequencing was performed with immunoSEQ multiplex PCR; in TCRdb, only in-frame clones are kept and a portion is missing. The sample holds approximately 150,000 clones, 55% seen once. Concerning this clone itself: Its antigen is not known.

The clonotype comes from a human donor in good health. What was sequenced was CD4+ T cells sorted from blood.

The CDR3 bases are TGTGCCTGGAGAATGACCCCGGCAGGGGCAGCTTTCTTT. Its protein is CAWRMTPAGAAFF. The chain combines TRBV30 with TRBJ1-1; D possibly corresponds to TRBD1 (6 bases). CDR3 size: 13 residues. V dropped 3 bases and J dropped 10 bases, with 18 bases sitting between them. The germline V gene has CDR1 GTSNPN and CDR2 SVGIG (reference sequence).